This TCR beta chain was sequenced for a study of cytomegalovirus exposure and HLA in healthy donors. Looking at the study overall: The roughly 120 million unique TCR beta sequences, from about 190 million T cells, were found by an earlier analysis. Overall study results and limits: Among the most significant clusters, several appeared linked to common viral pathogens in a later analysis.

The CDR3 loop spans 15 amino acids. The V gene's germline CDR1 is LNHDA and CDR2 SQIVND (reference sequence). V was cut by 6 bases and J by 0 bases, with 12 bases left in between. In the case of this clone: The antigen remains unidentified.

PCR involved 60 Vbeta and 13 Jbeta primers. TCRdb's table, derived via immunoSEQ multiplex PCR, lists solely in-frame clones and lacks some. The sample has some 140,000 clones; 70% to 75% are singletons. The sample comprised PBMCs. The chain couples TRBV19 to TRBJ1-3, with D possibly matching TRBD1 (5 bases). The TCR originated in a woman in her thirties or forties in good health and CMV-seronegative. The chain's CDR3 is CASSSRTTSGNTIYF. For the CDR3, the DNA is TGTGCCAGTAGCAGTAGGACAACCTCTGGAAACACCATATATTTT.